Below, one T cell receptor beta chain is given with its context. This specimen belongs to a study of blood T cell repertoires in COVID-19. J gave up 5 bases and V 4 bases, and 14 bases lay outside the gene matches. The CDR3 consists of 17 residues. CDR1 KGHSH and CDR2 LQKENI come from the germline V gene. In the authors' methods: Amplification with reference gene primers provided the estimates of nucleated cell counts. Using immunoSEQ multiplex PCR, the repertoire was profiled, and TCRdb retains in-frame clones only, with some absent. V and J calls and clone size are given by that table; D and trimming were obtained from the DNA. The sample lists roughly 290,000 clones; around 88% were seen once. Participants, about 18 to 90 years old, spanned 24 US areas.

This chain links TRBV18 with TRBJ2-5; 9 bases fit TRBD2. The source is a woman aged 35 to 49 who had recovered from COVID-19. Sequencing was performed on PBMCs or T cells enriched from blood (not recorded which). This chain's CDR3 is CASSLWPLAGIEETQYF. The CDR3 DNA sequence: TGTGCCAGCTCACTCTGGCCCCTAGCGGGAATTGAGGAGACCCAGTACTTC.